This T cell receptor beta chain was profiled in a study of Ad26.COV2.S vaccination and SARS-CoV-2 variants (dated by TCRdb to about 2021). Background on the whole study: Donors in the vaccine arm were drawn from COV1001, a multicentre, randomized, double-blind, placebo-controlled phase I-IIa trial testing Ad26.COV2.S in healthy adults. Sequencing of the TCRbeta repertoire served to evaluate the specificity and breadth of SARS-CoV-2-reactive T cell receptors following Ad26.COV2.S vaccination. The TCR-sequenced set comprised approximately 32 samples: some 20 Ad26.COV2.S vaccine recipients, 5 placebo recipients and 8 SARS-CoV-2 convalescent individuals. Ad26.COV2.S was given intramuscularly at 5x10^10 or 1x10^11 viral particles, as a single shot or as two shots 56 days apart. Investigators did not know the trial group allocation while performing experiments and assessing outcomes. Trial participants were randomized into five groups of five, in which low-dose or high-dose Ad26.COV2.S was given once or twice, or placebo was given on both occasions. What the authors observed across the whole study: Comparing responses between vaccine doses or regimens was not something the study was powered to do. Vaccine and placebo recipients had comparable non-spike TCR breadth, which fits with the vaccine containing only spike. Compared with placebo recipients, Ad26.COV2.S recipients showed higher spike-specific TCR breadth (P = 0.0014). The authors noted that the TCR breadth and depth analyses may have underestimated total T cell responses. After vaccination, substantial breadth of spike-specific CD8+ and CD4+ T cell responses was reported.

The immunoSEQ Assay was the method used to sequence TCRbeta CDR3 regions. After extraction, genomic DNA underwent amplification by bias-controlled multiplex PCR, followed by high-throughput sequencing. Processing in the source paper ran as follows. Collapsing and filtering of sequences were performed to quantify the absolute abundance of each unique TCRbeta CDR3 region. T cell fraction was estimated by normalizing TCRbeta template counts to usable DNA, with usable DNA measured through amplification of reference genes found in all nucleated cells. Repertoire TCRs were annotated as SARS-CoV-2-specific when V gene, CDR3 amino acid sequence and J gene were exactly matched to a known reactive TCR set. The reference SARS-CoV-2 TCR set was obtained from MIRA and was filtered for enrichment in COVID-19-positive ImmuneCODE repertoires, whereby public or cross-reactive TCRs were removed. Drawing on the MIRA antigens, annotated TCRs were analysed further at the level of specific ORF or position within ORF. Depth was the summed frequency of annotated unique rearrangements, while breadth was defined as annotated unique rearrangements over total unique productive rearrangements. Two-sided Wilcoxon rank-sum tests were applied when comparing TCR breadth between groups. TCRdb holds this immuneACCESS table with in-frame rearrangements only. Some clones are missing; in checked studies, unresolved V genes explain under half, and the rest has no known cause. The V and J calls and clone size come from that table; D and trimming were worked out from the DNA. Counted in this sample were hundreds of thousands of clones; 80% to 95% of them appeared once. Together, the top ten hold less than 2% of the sample.

The germline V gene provides CDR1 MNHEY and CDR2 SVGAGI. Trimming at the junction amounts to 6 bases on V and 2 bases on J, and the germline ends lie 17 bases apart. The CDR3 runs 15 residues from the cysteine to the phenylalanine. The CDR3 DNA has 45 bases and is translated from base 1. According to the study, the label for this sample's treatment or condition signals: around 19 received Ad26.COV2.S at low or high dose, single or two shots; about 5 received placebo; per-sample allocation not given. Repertoires of vaccine and placebo recipients were sequenced from samples taken on day 63 after the first injection. In Cohort 1b, 20 to 25 adults aged 18-55 years were enrolled at a single site in Boston, USA, between 29 July and 7 August 2020. Ad26.COV2.S was a replication-incompetent adenovirus type 26 vector that expressed a prefusion-stabilized SARS-CoV-2 spike protein derived from the original Wuhan strain.

A note on this clone: The specificity of this receptor is unknown. No much larger clonotype is one base removed from it; base qualities were not supplied.

The receptor was isolated from a person aged 18 to 65 who received the Ad26.COV2.S COVID-19 vaccine or a placebo. The chain links TRBV6-5 with TRBJ2-7; TRBD1 might be the D gene, on 5 matching bases. The material was peripheral blood, obtained in a trial of Ad26.COV2.S vaccine versus placebo. CDR3 loop: CASRPSGGAPYEQYF. The bases are TGTGCCAGCAGACCATCTGGTGGGGCCCCCTACGAGCAGTACTTC.